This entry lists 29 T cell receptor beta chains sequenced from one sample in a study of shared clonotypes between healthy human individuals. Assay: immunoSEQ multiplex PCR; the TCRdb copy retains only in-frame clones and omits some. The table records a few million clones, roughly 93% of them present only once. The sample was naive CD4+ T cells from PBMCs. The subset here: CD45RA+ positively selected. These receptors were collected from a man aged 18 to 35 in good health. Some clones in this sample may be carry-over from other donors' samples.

The DNA of the CDR3 is TGTGCCAGCAGCCCGGACAGAGGGAATGAAAAACTGTTTTTT. As protein: CASSPDRGNEKLFF. The chain couples TRBV5-4 to TRBJ1-4; D may be TRBD1 (6 bases). Germline values: CDR1 SGHNT, CDR2 YYREEE (reference sequence). CDR3 length: 14 residues. V was clipped by 4 bases and J by 5 bases, with 12 bases between them.

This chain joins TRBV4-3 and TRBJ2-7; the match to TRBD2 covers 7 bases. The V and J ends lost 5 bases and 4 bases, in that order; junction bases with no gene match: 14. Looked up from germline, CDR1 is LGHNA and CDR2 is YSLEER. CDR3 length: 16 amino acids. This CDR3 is CASSERRPSGKYEQYF. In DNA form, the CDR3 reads TGCGCCAGCAGCGAACGTCGGCCTAGCGGTAAATACGAGCAGTACTTC.

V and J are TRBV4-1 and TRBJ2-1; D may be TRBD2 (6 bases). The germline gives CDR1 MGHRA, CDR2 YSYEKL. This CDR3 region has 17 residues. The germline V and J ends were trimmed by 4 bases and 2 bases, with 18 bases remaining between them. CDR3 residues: CASSPTRAVAAYNEQFF. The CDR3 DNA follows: TGCGCCAGCAGCCCCACCAGGGCGGTAGCGGCCTACAATGAGCAGTTCTTC.

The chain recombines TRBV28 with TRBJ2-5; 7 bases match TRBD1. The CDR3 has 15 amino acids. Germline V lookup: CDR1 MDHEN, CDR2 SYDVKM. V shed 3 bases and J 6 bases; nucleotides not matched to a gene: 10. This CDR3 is CASSFRDRRGKTQYF. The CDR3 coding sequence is TGTGCCAGCAGTTTCAGGGACAGAAGAGGGAAGACCCAGTACTTC.

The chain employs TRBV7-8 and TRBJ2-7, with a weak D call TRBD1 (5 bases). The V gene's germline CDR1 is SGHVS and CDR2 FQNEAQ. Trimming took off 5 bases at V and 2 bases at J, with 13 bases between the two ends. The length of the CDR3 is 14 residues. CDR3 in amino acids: CASSTPGLTYEQYF. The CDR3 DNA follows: TGTGCCAGCAGCACCCCAGGGTTAACCTACGAGCAGTACTTC. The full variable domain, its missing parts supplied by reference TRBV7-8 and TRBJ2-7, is GAGVSQSPRYKVAKRGQDVALRCDPISGHVSLFWYQQALGQGPEFLTYFQNEAQLDKSGLPSDRFFAERPEGSVSTLKIQRTQQEDSAVYLCASSTPGLTYEQYFGPGTRLTVT.

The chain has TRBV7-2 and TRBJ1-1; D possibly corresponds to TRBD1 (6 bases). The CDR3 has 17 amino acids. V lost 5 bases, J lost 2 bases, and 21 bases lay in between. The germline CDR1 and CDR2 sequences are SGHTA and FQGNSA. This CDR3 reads CASSPSGGGHRNTEAFF. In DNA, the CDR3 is TGTGCCAGCAGCCCCAGTGGTGGGGGACACAGAAACACTGAAGCTTTCTTT. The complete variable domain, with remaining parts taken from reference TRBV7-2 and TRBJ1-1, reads GAGVSQSPSNKVTEKGKDVELRCDPISGHTALYWYRQSLGQGLEFLIYFQGNSAPDKSGLPSDRFSAERTGGSVSTLTIQRTQQEDSAVYLCASSPSGGGHRNTEAFFGQGTRLTVV.

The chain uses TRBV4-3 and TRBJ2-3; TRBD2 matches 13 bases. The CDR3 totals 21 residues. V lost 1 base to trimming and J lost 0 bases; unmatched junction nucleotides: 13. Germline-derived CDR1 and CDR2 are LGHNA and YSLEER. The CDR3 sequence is CASSQAPLAGGLLASTDTQYF. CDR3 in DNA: TGCGCCAGCAGCCAAGCACCACTAGCGGGAGGGCTACTCGCTAGCACAGATACGCAGTATTTT.

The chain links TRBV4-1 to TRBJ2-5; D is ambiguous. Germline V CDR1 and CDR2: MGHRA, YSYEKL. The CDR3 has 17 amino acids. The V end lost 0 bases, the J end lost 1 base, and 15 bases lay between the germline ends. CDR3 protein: CASSQDFLAGPQETQYF. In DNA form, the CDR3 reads TGCGCCAGCAGCCAAGATTTTCTCGCAGGACCCCAAGAGACCCAGTACTTC.

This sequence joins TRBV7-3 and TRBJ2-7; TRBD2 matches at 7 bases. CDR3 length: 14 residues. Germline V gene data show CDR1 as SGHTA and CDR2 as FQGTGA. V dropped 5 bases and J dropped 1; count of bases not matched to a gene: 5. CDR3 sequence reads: CASSPSAGSYEQYF. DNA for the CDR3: TGTGCCAGCAGCCCCTCAGCGGGGTCCTACGAGCAGTACTTC.

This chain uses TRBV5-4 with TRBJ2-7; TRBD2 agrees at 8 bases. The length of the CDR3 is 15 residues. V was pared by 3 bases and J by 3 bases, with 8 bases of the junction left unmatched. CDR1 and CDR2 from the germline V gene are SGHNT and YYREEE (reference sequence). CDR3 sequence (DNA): TGTGCCAGCAGCTCCGGGGGGGCGGTGGTCTACGAGCAGTACTTC. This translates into CASSSGGAVVYEQYF.

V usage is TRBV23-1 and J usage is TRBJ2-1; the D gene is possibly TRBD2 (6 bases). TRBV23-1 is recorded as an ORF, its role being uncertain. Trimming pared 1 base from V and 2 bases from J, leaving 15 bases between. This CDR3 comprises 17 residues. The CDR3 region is CASSQFGSSLPYNEQFF. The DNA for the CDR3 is TGCGCCAGCAGTCAATTCGGGAGTTCCCTTCCCTACAATGAGCAGTTCTTC.

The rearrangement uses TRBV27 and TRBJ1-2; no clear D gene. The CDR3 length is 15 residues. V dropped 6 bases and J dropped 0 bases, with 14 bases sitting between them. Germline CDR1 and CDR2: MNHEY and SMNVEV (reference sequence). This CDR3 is CASRGVGEANYGYTF. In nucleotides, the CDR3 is TGTGCCAGCAGGGGTGTCGGGGAAGCTAACTATGGCTACACCTTC.

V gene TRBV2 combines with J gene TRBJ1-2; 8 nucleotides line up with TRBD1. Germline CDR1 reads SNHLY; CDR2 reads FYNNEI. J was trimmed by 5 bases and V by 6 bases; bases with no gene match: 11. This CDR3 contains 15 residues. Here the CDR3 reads CASRPETGAGYGYTF. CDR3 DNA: TGTGCCAGCAGGCCGGAGACAGGGGCAGGGTATGGCTACACCTTC.

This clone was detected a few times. The CDR3 sequence: CASGPGDYYNEQFF. CDR3 DNA: TGTGCCAGCGGGCCCGGGGATTACTACAATGAGCAGTTCTTC. The chain employs TRBV28 and TRBJ2-1; a weak D match, TRBD2 (5 bases). CDR3 length: 14 amino acids. V was trimmed by 8 bases and J by 3 bases, leaving 14 bases between them. Germline V gene sequence: CDR1 MDHEN, CDR2 SYDVKM.

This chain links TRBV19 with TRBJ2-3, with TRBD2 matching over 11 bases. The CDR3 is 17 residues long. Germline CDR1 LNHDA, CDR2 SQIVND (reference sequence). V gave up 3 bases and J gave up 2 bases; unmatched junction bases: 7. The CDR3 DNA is TGTGCCAGTAGTATGGGGACTAGCGGAACCCTCACAGATACGCAGTATTTT. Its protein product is CASSMGTSGTLTDTQYF.

The CDR3 spells CASSKAGGDSGNTIYF. CDR3 DNA: TGTGCCAGCAGCAAGGCGGGGGGGGACTCTGGAAACACCATATATTTT. The chain recombines TRBV14 with TRBJ1-3, with a possible D match to TRBD1 (5 bases). Germline CDR1 and CDR2: SGHDN and FVKESK. V shed 5 bases and J shed 0 bases, with 14 bases lying between them. The CDR3 length is 16 residues.

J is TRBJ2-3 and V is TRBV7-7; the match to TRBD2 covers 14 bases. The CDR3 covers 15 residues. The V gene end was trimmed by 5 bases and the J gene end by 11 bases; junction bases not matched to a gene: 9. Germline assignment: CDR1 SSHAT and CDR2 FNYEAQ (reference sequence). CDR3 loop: CASSPGTSGRYEQYF. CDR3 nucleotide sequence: TGTGCCAGCAGCCCAGGGACTAGCGGGAGATACGAGCAGTATTTT.

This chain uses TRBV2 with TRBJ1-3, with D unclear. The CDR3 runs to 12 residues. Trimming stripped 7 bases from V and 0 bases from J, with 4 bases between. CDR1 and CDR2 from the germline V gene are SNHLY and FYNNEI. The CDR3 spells CASMYSGNTIYF. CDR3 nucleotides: TGTGCCAGCATGTACTCTGGAAACACCATATATTTT.

The CDR3 sequence: CASSPDSVNYGYTF. The CDR3 DNA reads TGTGCCAGCTCACCGGACAGCGTAAACTATGGCTACACCTTC. The chain combines TRBV18 with TRBJ1-2; D is possibly TRBD1 (6 bases). The CDR3 is 14 amino acids. Trimming pared 3 bases from V and 2 bases from J, leaving 10 bases between. Germline V gene data show CDR1 as KGHSH and CDR2 as LQKENI.

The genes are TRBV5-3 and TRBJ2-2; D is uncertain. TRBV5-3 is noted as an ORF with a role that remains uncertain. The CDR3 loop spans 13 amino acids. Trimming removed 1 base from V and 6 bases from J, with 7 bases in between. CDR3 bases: TGTGCCAGAAGCTTGACCTGTTCCGGGGAGCTGTTTTTT. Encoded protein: CARSLTCSGELFF.

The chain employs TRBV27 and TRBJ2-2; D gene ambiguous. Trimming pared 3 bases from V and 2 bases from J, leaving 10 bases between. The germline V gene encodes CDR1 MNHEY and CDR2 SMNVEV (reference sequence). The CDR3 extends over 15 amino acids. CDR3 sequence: CASSFIGYNTGELFF. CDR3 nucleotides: TGTGCCAGCAGTTTTATCGGCTATAACACCGGGGAGCTGTTTTTT.

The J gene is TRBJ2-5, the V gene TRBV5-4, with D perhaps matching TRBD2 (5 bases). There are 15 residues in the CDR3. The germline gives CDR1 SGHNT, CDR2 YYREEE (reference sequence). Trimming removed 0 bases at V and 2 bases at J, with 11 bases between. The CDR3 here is CASSLEGGPQETQYF. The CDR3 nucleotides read TGTGCCAGCAGCTTGGAAGGCGGGCCGCAAGAGACCCAGTACTTC.

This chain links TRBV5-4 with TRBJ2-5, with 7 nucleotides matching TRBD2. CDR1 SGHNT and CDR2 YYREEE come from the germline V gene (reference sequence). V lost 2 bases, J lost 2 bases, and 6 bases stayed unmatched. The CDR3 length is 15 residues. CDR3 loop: CASSFASGVQETQYF. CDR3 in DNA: TGTGCCAGCAGCTTCGCTAGCGGCGTTCAAGAGACCCAGTACTTC. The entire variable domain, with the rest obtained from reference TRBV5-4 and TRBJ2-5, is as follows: ETGVTQSPTHLIKTRGQQVTLRCSSQSGHNTVSWYQQALGQGPQFIFQYYREEENGRGNFPPRFSGLQFPNYSSELNVNALELDDSALYLCASSFASGVQETQYFGPGTRLLVL.

CDR3 amino acids: CASSPGTFNSLTNEKLFF. In DNA, the CDR3 is TGTGCCAGCAGCCCCGGGACATTTAATAGTTTAACTAATGAAAAACTGTTTTTT. J is TRBJ1-4 and V is TRBV5-5; D is perhaps TRBD1 (6 bases). The CDR3 spans 18 residues. Trimming cost V 4 bases and J 1 base, with 20 bases left between them. Germline V gene lookup returns CDR1 SGHKS and CDR2 YYEKEE (reference sequence).

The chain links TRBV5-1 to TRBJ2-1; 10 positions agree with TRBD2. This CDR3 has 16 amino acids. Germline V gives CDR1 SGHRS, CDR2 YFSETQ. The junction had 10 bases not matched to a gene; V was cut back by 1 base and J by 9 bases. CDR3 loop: CASSLSSSGRSFEQFF. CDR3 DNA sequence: TGCGCCAGCAGCTTGAGTTCTAGCGGGAGATCTTTTGAGCAGTTCTTC.

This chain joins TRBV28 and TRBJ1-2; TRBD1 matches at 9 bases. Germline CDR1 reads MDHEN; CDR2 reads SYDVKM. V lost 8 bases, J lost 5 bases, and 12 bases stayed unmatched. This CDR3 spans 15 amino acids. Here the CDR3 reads CASEDRGRLWYGYTF. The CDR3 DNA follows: TGTGCCAGCGAGGACAGGGGCAGATTGTGGTATGGCTACACCTTC.

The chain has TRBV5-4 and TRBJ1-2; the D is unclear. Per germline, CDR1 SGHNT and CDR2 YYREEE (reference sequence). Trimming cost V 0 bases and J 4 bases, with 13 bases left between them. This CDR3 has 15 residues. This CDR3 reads CASSLGQHTVYGYTF. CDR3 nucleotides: TGTGCCAGCAGCTTGGGGCAGCACACAGTCTATGGCTACACCTTC.

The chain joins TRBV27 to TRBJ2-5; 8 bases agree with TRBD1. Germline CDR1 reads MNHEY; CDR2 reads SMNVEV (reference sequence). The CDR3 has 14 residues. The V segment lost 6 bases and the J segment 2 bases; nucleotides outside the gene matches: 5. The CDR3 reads CASRDRGRQETQYF. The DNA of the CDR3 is TGTGCCAGCAGAGACAGGGGCAGACAAGAGACCCAGTACTTC.

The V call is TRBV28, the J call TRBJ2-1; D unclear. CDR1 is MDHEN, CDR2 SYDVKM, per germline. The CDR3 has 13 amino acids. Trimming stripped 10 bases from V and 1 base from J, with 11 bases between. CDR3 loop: CATQKMSYNEQFF. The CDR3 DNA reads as TGTGCCACACAAAAGATGTCCTACAATGAGCAGTTCTTC.